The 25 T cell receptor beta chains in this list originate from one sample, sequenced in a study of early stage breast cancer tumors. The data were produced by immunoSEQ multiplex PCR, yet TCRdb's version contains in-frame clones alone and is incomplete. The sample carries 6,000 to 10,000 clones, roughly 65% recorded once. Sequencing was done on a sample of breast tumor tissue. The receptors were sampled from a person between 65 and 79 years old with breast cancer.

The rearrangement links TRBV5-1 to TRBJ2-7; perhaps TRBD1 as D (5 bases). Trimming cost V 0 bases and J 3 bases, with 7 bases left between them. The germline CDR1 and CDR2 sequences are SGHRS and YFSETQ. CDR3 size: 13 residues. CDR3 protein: CASSLAGYYEQYF. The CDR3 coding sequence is TGCGCCAGCAGCTTGGCAGGGTACTACGAGCAGTACTTC.

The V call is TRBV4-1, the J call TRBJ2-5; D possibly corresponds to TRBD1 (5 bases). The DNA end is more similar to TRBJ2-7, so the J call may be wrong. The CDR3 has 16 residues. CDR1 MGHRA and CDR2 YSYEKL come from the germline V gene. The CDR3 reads CASSQGSSRVTYEQYF. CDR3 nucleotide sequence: TGCGCCAGCAGCCAAGGGAGTAGCAGGGTTACCTACGAGCAGTACTTC.

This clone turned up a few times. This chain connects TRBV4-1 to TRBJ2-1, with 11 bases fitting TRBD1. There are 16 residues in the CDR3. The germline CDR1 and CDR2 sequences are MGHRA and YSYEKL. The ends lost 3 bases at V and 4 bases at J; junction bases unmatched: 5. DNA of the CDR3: TGCGCCAGCAGCCACCCGGACAGGGGGCTATACAATGAGCAGTTCTTC. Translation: CASSHPDRGLYNEQFF.

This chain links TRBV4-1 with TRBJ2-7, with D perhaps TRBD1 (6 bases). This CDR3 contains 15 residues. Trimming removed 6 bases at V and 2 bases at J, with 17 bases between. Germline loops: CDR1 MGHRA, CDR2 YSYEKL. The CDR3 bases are TGCGCCAGCAGTCCGTCGACAGGCTCCCCCTACGAGCAGTACTTC. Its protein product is CASSPSTGSPYEQYF.

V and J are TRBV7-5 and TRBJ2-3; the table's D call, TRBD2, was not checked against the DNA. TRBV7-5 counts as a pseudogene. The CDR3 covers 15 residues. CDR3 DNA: TGTGTCAGAAGCTTGCAGCGGGGCCGCACAGATACGCAGTATTTT. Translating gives CVRSLQRGRTDTQYF.

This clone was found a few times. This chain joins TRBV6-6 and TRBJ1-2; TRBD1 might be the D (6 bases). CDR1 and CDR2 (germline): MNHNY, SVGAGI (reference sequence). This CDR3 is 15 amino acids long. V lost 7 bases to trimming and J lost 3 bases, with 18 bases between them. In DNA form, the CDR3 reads TGTGCCAGCACCGATCGAGAGGGGGGGGACTATGGCTACACCTTC. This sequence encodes CASTDREGGDYGYTF.

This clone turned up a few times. This CDR3 reads CASSLGAGSNEKLFF. CDR3 bases: TGTGCCAGCAGCTTAGGTGCGGGGTCTAATGAAAAACTGTTTTTT. The chain employs TRBV7-6 and TRBJ1-4; D call uncertain. The CDR3 is 15 residues long. Germline V gene data show CDR1 as SGHVS and CDR2 as FNYEAQ. The V gene lost 1 base and the J gene lost 3 bases, with 9 bases spanning the gap. The whole variable domain, remainder taken from reference TRBV7-6 and TRBJ1-4, is GAGVSQSPRYKVTKRGQDVALRCDPISGHVSLYWYRQALGQGPEFLTYFNYEAQQDKSGLPNDRFSAERPEGSISTLTIQRTEQRDSAMYRCASSLGAGSNEKLFFGSGTQLSVL.

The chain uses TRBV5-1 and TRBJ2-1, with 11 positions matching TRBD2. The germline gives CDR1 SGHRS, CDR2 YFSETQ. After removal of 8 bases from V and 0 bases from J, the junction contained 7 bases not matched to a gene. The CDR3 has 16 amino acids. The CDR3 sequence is CASVASGGNSYNEQFF. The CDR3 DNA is TGCGCCAGTGTCGCTAGCGGGGGGAACTCCTACAATGAGCAGTTCTTC.

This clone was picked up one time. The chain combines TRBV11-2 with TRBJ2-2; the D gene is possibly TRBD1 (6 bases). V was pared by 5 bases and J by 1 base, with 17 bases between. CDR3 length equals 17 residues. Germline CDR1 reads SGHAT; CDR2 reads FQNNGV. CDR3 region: CASSQSGWTENTGELFF. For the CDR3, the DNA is TGTGCCAGCAGCCAATCCGGATGGACAGAGAACACCGGGGAGCTGTTTTTT.

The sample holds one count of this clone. The CDR3 DNA reads TGTGCCAGCTCACCACCGCAGGGTGCCTATACGCAGTATTTT. Protein: CASSPPQGAYTQYF. The genes are TRBV18 and TRBJ2-3, with D tentatively TRBD1 (5 bases). Trimming stripped 0 bases from V and 7 bases from J, with 11 bases between. CDR1 is KGHSH, CDR2 LQKENI, per germline. This CDR3 has 14 residues.

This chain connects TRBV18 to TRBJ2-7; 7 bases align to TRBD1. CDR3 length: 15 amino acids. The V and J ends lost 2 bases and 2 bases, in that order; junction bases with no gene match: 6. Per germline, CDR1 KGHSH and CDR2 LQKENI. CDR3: CASSPTGTDTYEQYF. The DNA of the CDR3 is TGTGCCAGCTCACCAACGGGGACAGACACCTACGAGCAGTACTTC.

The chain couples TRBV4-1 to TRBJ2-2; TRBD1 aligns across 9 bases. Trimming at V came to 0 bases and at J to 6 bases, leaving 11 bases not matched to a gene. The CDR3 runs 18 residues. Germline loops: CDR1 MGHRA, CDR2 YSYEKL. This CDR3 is CASSQDMGQGRRSGELFF. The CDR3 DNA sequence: TGCGCCAGCAGCCAAGATATGGGACAGGGAAGAAGGTCCGGGGAGCTGTTTTTT.

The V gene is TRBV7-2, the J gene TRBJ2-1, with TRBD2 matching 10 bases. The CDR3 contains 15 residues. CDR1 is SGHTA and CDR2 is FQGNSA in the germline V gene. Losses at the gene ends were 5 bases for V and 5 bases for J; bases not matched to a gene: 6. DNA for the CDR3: TGTGCCAGCAGCCTAGGACTAGCGGACGACAATGAGCAGTTCTTC. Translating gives CASSLGLADDNEQFF.

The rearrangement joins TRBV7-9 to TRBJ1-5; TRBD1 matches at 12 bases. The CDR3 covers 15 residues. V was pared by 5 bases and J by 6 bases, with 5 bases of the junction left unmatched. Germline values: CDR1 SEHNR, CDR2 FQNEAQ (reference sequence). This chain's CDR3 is CASSGDRGPGQPQHF. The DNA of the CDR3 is TGTGCCAGCAGCGGGGACAGGGGGCCCGGTCAGCCCCAGCATTTT.

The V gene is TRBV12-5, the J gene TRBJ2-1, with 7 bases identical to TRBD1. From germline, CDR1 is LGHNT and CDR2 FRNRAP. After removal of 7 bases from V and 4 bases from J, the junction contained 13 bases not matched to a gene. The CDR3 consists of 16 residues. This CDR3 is CASAFRAGTEYNEQFF. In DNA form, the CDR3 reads TGTGCTAGTGCCTTCAGGGCCGGGACAGAGTACAATGAGCAGTTCTTC.

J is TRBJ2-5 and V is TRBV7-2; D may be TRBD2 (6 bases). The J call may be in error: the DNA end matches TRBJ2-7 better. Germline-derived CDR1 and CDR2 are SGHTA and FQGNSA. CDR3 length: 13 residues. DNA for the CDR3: TGTGCCAGCAGCCGGGAGAGAGCCTACGAGCAGTACTTC. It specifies CASSRERAYEQYF.

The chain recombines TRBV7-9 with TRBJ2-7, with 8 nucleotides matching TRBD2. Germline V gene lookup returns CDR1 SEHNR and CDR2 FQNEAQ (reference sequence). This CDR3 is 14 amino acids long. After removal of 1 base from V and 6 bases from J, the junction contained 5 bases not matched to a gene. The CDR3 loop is CASSLGGGRVEQYF. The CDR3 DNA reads TGTGCCAGCAGCTTAGGCGGGGGGCGTGTCGAGCAGTACTTC.

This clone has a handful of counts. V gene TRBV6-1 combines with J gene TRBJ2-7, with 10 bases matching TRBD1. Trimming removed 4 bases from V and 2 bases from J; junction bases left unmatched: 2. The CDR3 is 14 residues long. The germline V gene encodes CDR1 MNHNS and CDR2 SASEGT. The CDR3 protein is CASSGGTGAYEQYF. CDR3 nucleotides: TGTGCCAGCAGTGGCGGGACAGGGGCCTACGAGCAGTACTTC.

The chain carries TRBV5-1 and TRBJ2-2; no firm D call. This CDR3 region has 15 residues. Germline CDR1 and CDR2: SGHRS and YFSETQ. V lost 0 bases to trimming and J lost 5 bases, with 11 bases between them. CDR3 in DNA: TGCGCCAGCAGCTTGGCTCAGGCTGGAACCGGGGAGCTGTTTTTT. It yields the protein CASSLAQAGTGELFF.

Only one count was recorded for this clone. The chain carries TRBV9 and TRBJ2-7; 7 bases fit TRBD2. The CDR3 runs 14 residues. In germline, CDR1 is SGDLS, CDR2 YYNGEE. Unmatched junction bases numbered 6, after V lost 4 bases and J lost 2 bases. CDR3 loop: CASSTSSGPYEQYF. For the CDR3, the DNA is TGTGCCAGCAGCACCTCTAGCGGCCCCTACGAGCAGTACTTC.

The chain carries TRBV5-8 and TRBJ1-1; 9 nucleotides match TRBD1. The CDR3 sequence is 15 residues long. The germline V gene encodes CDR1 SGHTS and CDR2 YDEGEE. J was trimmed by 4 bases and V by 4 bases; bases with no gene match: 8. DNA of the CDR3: TGTGCCAGCAGCAACTTCGGACAGGGGAGCACTGAAGCTTTCTTT. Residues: CASSNFGQGSTEAFF.

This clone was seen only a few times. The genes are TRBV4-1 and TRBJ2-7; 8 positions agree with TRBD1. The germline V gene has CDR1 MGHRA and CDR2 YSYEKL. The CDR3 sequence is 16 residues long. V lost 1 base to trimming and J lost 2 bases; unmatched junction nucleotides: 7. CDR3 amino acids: CASSQGPDRVTYEQYF. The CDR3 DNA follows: TGCGCCAGCAGCCAAGGGCCGGACAGGGTCACCTACGAGCAGTACTTC.

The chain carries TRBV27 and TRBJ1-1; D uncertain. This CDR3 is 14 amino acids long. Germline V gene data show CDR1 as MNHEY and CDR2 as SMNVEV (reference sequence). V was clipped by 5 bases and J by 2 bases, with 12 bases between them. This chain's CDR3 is CASSPGYFNTEAFF. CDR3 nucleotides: TGTGCCAGCAGTCCCGGGTATTTTAACACTGAAGCTTTCTTT.

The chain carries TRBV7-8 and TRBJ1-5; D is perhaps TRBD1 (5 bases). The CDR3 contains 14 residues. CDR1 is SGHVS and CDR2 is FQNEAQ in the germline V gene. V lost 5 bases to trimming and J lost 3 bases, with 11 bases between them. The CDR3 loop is CASSVGLLNQPQHF. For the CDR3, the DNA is TGTGCCAGCAGCGTGGGACTTCTCAATCAGCCCCAGCATTTT.

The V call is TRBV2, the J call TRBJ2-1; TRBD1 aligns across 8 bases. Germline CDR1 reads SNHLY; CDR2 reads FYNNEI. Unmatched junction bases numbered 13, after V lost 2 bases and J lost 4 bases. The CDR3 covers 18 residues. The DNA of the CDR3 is TGTGCCAGCAGTGAATCCCCCGTCGACAGGGGCCAATACAATGAGCAGTTCTTC. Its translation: CASSESPVDRGQYNEQFF.